These 22 T cell receptor beta chains came from one sample sequenced in a study of blood T cell repertoires in COVID-19. Some clones are missing from TCRdb's copy, which holds only in-frame ones; the method was immunoSEQ multiplex PCR. The sample comprises some 98,000 clones, less than 85% of which are singletons, and approximately 11% rests with the top ten. What was sequenced was peripheral blood. These receptors were taken from a man aged 65-85 years with active or convalescent COVID-19.

The V call is TRBV30, the J call TRBJ1-5; D is perhaps TRBD1 (6 bases). Looked up from germline, CDR1 is GTSNPN and CDR2 is SVGIG (reference sequence). The CDR3 length is 16 residues. Trimming took 3 bases from V and 6 from J, leaving 21 bases between them. CDR3 region: CAWSALATGNFQPQHF. As DNA, the CDR3 is TGTGCCTGGAGCGCCTTAGCGACAGGCAATTTTCAGCCCCAGCATTTT. The variable domain in full, completed from reference TRBV30 and TRBJ1-5, reads SQTIHQWPATLVQPVGSPLSLECTVEGTSNPNLYWYRQAAGRGLQLLFYSVGIGQISSEVPQNLSASRPQDRQFILSSKKLLLSDSGFYLCAWSALATGNFQPQHFGDGTRLSIL.

The J gene is TRBJ2-1, the V gene TRBV3-1 (or the pseudogene TRBV3-2), with 10 bases identical to TRBD1. The germline CDR1 and CDR2 sequences are LGHDT and YNNKEL (reference sequence). The CDR3 runs 15 residues. After removal of 5 bases from V and 8 bases from J, the junction contained 9 bases not matched to a gene. CDR3 sequence: CASSYPGQGKDEQFF. The CDR3, as DNA: TGTGCCAGCAGCTATCCGGGACAGGGGAAGGATGAGCAGTTCTTC.

This rearrangement joins TRBV19 to TRBJ1-3; D gene unclear. The CDR3 is 14 residues long. The germline V gene has CDR1 LNHDA and CDR2 SQIVND (reference sequence). V was pared by 8 bases and J by 0 bases, with 11 bases between. CDR3 loop: CASSDKSSGNTIYF. Here the CDR3 DNA reads TGTGCCAGTTCCGACAAGAGCTCTGGAAACACCATATATTTT.

The chain joins TRBV5-1 to TRBJ2-2; the match to TRBD1 covers 9 bases. The CDR3 covers 15 residues. Germline assignment: CDR1 SGHRS and CDR2 YFSETQ. With 5 bases clipped from V and 6 bases from J, the junction kept 8 bases outside the gene matches. The CDR3 reads CASRGTGTMAGELFF. CDR3 sequence (DNA): TGCGCCAGCAGGGGGACAGGGACGATGGCCGGGGAGCTGTTTTTT.

The rearrangement uses TRBV4-1 and TRBJ2-5, with TRBD2 identical over 12 bases. The CDR3 is 18 amino acids. Germline CDR1 MGHRA, CDR2 YSYEKL. V lost 1 base, J lost 2 bases, and 8 bases stayed unmatched. CDR3 nucleotide sequence: TGCGCCAGCAGCCAAGGGCCTAGCGGGGGGGCGGGACAAGAGACCCAGTACTTC. Encoded protein: CASSQGPSGGAGQETQYF.

The V gene is TRBV5-1, the J gene TRBJ2-5, with D hard to call. Trimming left V 4 bases short and J 1 base short, with 8 bases between. This CDR3 region has 13 residues. The germline gives CDR1 SGHRS, CDR2 YFSETQ. The CDR3 spells CASSQTGQETQYF. CDR3 nucleotide sequence: TGCGCCAGCAGCCAGACTGGCCAAGAGACCCAGTACTTC.

This clone was seen more than once but under ten times. The rearrangement uses TRBV11-3 and TRBJ2-2, with unresolved D. The germline V gene encodes CDR1 SGHNT and CDR2 YENEEA. Trimming took 1 base from V and 5 from J, leaving 8 bases between them. This CDR3 region has 14 residues. Here the CDR3 DNA reads TGTGCCAGCAGCTTAGCGGTCCGGACCGGGGAGCTGTTTTTT. It codes for CASSLAVRTGELFF.

This clone was seen only a few times. The gene calls are TRBV18 and TRBJ2-1; no firm D call. V lost 2 bases, J lost 6 bases, and 8 bases lay in between. CDR1 is KGHSH and CDR2 is LQKENI in the germline V gene. This CDR3 is built from 13 residues. CDR3 sequence (DNA): TGTGCCAGCTCACCATGGCGGCTCAATGAGCAGTTCTTC. This encodes CASSPWRLNEQFF. Drawing the rest from reference TRBV18 and TRBJ2-1, the complete variable domain is NAGVMQNPRHLVRRRGQEARLRCSPMKGHSHVYWYRQLPEEGLKFMVYLQKENIIDESGMPKERFSAEFPKEGPSILRIQQVVRGDSAAYFCASSPWRLNEQFFGPGTRLTVL.

This clone has more than one count but fewer than ten. The V and J genes are TRBV6-5 and TRBJ2-5; D is unclear. CDR3 size: 10 residues. Trimming removed 10 bases from V and 7 bases from J, with 10 bases in between. Germline lookup yields CDR1 MNHEY and CDR2 SVGAGI. CDR3 amino acids: CATRSGTQYF. The CDR3 nucleotides read TGTGCCACCCGCTCAGGGACCCAGTACTTC.

In this sample, this clone turned up once. This chain connects TRBV2 to TRBJ1-5; the match to TRBD1 covers 10 bases. The germline V gene has CDR1 SNHLY and CDR2 FYNNEI. Trimming at V came to 8 bases and at J to 4 bases, leaving 5 bases not matched to a gene. This CDR3 has 14 residues. The DNA of the CDR3 is TGTGCCAGCTCGGACAGGGGGAGTAATCAGCCCCAGCATTTT. It is translated as CASSDRGSNQPQHF.

This chain links TRBV3-1 (or the pseudogene TRBV3-2) with TRBJ1-6, with D maybe TRBD1 (6 bases). The CDR3 runs to 15 residues. Germline CDR1 is LGHDT and CDR2 is YNNKEL (reference sequence). V lost 2 bases and J lost 5, with 10 bases in between. The CDR3 DNA is TGTGCCAGCAGCCAACAGGGGTGGGATAATTCACCCCTCCACTTT. Its translation is CASSQQGWDNSPLHF.

The V gene is TRBV7-2, the J gene TRBJ2-7; 11 bases match TRBD1. Germline CDR1 is SGHTA and CDR2 is FQGNSA. CDR3 length equals 14 residues. V trimming: 8 bases; J trimming: 2 bases; junction bases outside the gene matches: 5. CDR3 loop: CASLGQGGAYEQYF. In DNA, the CDR3 is TGTGCCAGCCTGGGACAGGGGGGGGCCTACGAGCAGTACTTC. The variable domain in full, with the rest retrieved from reference TRBV7-2 and TRBJ2-7, is GAGVSQSPSNKVTEKGKDVELRCDPISGHTALYWYRQSLGQGLEFLIYFQGNSAPDKSGLPSDRFSAERTGGSVSTLTIQRTQQEDSAVYLCASLGQGGAYEQYFGPGTRLTVT.

This clone was seen a single time. The gene calls are TRBV29-1 and TRBJ1-1; TRBD1 is a possible D gene (6 bases). The germline V gene encodes CDR1 SQVTM and CDR2 ANQGSEA. This CDR3 is 13 amino acids long. The V gene lost 4 bases and the J gene lost 5 bases, with 14 bases spanning the gap. In nucleotides, the CDR3 is TGCAGCGTTGCGAAACAGGGCCGGACTGAAGCTTTCTTT. This codes for CSVAKQGRTEAFF.

DNA of the CDR3: TGTGCCAGCAGCCTAACTACAGGGGACAGCGGAAATTCACCCCTCCACTTT. Translating gives CASSLTTGDSGNSPLHF. The chain couples TRBV7-9 to TRBJ1-6, with TRBD1 identical over 7 bases. CDR3 length: 17 residues. The germline CDR1 and CDR2 sequences are SEHNR and FQNEAQ (reference sequence). V lost 5 bases, J lost 7 bases, and 14 bases stayed unmatched.

The chain has TRBV5-1 and TRBJ2-3, with D possibly being TRBD2 (5 bases). CDR1 and CDR2 from the germline V gene are SGHRS and YFSETQ. There are 16 residues in the CDR3. V lost 0 bases and J 0 bases, leaving 11 bases between the germline ends. Written as DNA, the CDR3 is TGCGCCAGCAGCTTGGAGAACCGGGAAAGCACAGATACGCAGTATTTT. Translation: CASSLENRESTDTQYF.

The rearrangement links TRBV5-1 to TRBJ2-4, with D possibly being TRBD1 (5 bases). Looked up from germline, CDR1 is SGHRS and CDR2 is YFSETQ. There are 16 residues in the CDR3. With 0 bases removed from V and 1 base from J, the gap between germline ends came to 11 bases. Here the CDR3 reads CASSLASGLAKNIQYF. In DNA form, the CDR3 reads TGCGCCAGCAGCTTGGCCTCAGGGTTGGCCAAAAACATTCAGTACTTC.

With regard to this clone: The germline gene is not matched at one end of the junction; a read error may be the cause. V is TRBV5-1 and J is TRBJ2-3; 7 positions match TRBD2. Germline V gene lookup returns CDR1 SGHRS and CDR2 YFSETQ. There are 15 residues in the CDR3. CDR3 sequence (DNA): TGCGCCAGCAGCTTGACTAGCGACAGCACCGATACGCAGTATTTT. Its translation is CASSLTSDSTDTQYF.

In regard to this clone: The same CDR3 can be traced to other DNA sequences in this sample. The rearrangement uses TRBV2 and TRBJ1-1; D is uncertain. The CDR3 is made up of 13 amino acids. CDR1 is SNHLY, CDR2 FYNNEI, per germline. V shed 2 bases and J shed 3 bases, with 7 bases lying between them. The CDR3 reads CASSERGYTEAFF. In DNA, the CDR3 is TGTGCCAGCAGTGAACGCGGGTACACTGAAGCTTTCTTT.

This clone was detected once. This chain links TRBV30 with TRBJ1-4, with D possibly matching TRBD1 (5 bases). The V end was cut by 0 bases, the J end by 8 bases, with 19 bases between. This CDR3 is 16 amino acids long. CDR1 GTSNPN and CDR2 SVGIG come from the germline V gene (reference sequence). CDR3 sequence reads: CAWSVPSGASGEKLFF. CDR3 DNA: TGTGCCTGGAGTGTTCCTTCTGGGGCGAGCGGGGAAAAACTGTTTTTT.

The rearrangement uses TRBV12-3 or TRBV12-4 and TRBJ2-5; TRBD1 matches 9 bases. V trimming: 7 bases; J trimming: 4 bases; junction bases outside the gene matches: 4. This CDR3 has 13 amino acids. CDR3 bases: TGTGCCAGCATCGACAGGGGGGGAGAGACCCAGTACTTC. It yields the protein CASIDRGGETQYF.

V is TRBV19 and J is TRBJ2-3; D unresolved. The germline V gene encodes CDR1 LNHDA and CDR2 SQIVND (reference sequence). This CDR3 is built from 15 residues. V lost 4 bases and J lost 0, with 11 bases in between. CDR3 nucleotides: TGTGCCAGTAGTACTTCGATAGCTAGCACAGATACGCAGTATTTT. Amino acid sequence: CASSTSIASTDTQYF.

The chain joins TRBV5-5 to TRBJ2-1; TRBD2 aligns across 14 bases. V trimming: 6 bases; J trimming: 9 bases; junction bases outside the gene matches: 17. Germline loops: CDR1 SGHKS, CDR2 YYEKEE (reference sequence). The CDR3 length is 18 residues. The CDR3 loop is CASNLGTSGGPLLGEQFF. CDR3 DNA sequence: TGTGCCAGCAACTTAGGGACTAGCGGGGGCCCCTTACTTGGTGAGCAGTTCTTC.